This record covers a single TCR beta chain. Other DNA sequences in the sample encode the same CDR3. Time point defined: blood 2 weeks post-SBRT. Treatment defined: 15 Gy SBRT to primary tumor, nephrectomy 4 weeks later. V lost 3 bases to trimming and J lost 3 bases, with 6 bases between them. The length of the CDR3 is 11 residues. CDR1 and CDR2 from the germline V gene are GTSNPN and SVGIG (reference sequence). This specimen belongs to a study of radiation and T cells in renal cell carcinoma. Repertoires were generated with immunoSEQ multiplex PCR, while TCRdb's copy carries only in-frame clones and drops some. Here the sample spans fewer than 90,000 clones, approximately 83% being singletons.

The sequencing used blood, collected from a patient whose treatment included radiotherapy and nephrectomy. The sequence derives from a woman between 50 and 59 years old with renal cell carcinoma. This rearrangement joins TRBV30 to TRBJ2-7; no definite D call. In nucleotides, the CDR3 is TGTGCCTGGAGGGGCAGCTACGAGCAGTACTTC. It specifies CAWRGSYEQYF. Full variable domain (remainder filled in from reference TRBV30 and TRBJ2-7): SQTIHQWPATLVQPVGSPLSLECTVEGTSNPNLYWYRQAAGRGLQLLFYSVGIGQISSEVPQNLSASRPQDRQFILSSKKLLLSDSGFYLCAWRGSYEQYFGPGTRLTVT.